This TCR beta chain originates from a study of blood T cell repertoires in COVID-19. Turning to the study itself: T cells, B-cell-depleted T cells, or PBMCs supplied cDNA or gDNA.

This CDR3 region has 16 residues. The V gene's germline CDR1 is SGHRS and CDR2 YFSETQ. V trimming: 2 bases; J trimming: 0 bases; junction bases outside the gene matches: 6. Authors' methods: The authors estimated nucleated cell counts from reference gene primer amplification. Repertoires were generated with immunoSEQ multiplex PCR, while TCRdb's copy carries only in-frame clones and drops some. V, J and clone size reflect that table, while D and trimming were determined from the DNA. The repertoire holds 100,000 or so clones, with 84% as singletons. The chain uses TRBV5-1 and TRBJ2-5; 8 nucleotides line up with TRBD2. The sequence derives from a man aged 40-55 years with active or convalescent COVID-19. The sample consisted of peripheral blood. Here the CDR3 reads CASSLGAGGYQETQYF. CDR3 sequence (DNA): TGCGCCAGCAGCTTAGGGGCGGGGGGTTACCAAGAGACCCAGTACTTC.